This is a list of T cell receptor beta chains from one sample in a study of blood T cell repertoires in COVID-19. Profiled with immunoSEQ multiplex PCR; TCRdb holds only in-frame clones, not every one. In the table there are around 310,000 clones, around nine tenths of which are singletons. The sequenced sample consisted of PBMCs or T cells enriched from blood (not recorded which). The receptors stem from a woman in her 30s who had recovered from COVID-19. Both conserved end residues are part of each CDR3. A D gene is named only where the DNA matches it firmly. Where a row states a size, it is once, few, many or the class of an expanded clone; other rows omit it.

D | J | size | V | DNA | CDR3
TRBD1 | TRBJ1-6 | NA | TRBV7-9 | TGTGCCAGCAGCTTAGAGACCGGGACAGATAATTCACCCCTCCACTTT | CASSLETGTDNSPLHF
NA | TRBJ1-3 | NA | TRBV5-6 | TGTGCCAGCAGCTATGGCAGGGGTAACGTTCAGACCATATATTTT | CASSYGRGNVQTIYF
NA | TRBJ2-1 | NA | TRBV4-1 | TGCGCCAGCAGCCCCACCGGGAATTCCTACAATGAGCAGTTCTTC | CASSPTGNSYNEQFF
NA | TRBJ1-6 | once | TRBV2 | TGTGCCAGCAGGACAGAAACCCTCTATAATTCACCCCTCCACTTT | CASRTETLYNSPLHF
TRBD2 | TRBJ2-1 | NA | TRBV29-1 | TGCAGCGCCCCCTCGGGTAGCGGGAGGGATGAGCAGTTCTTC | CSAPSGSGRDEQFF
NA | TRBJ2-1 | NA | TRBV27 | TGTGCCTCCGGCAGGGCGGAACGCTCCTACAATGAGCAGTTCTTC | CASGRAERSYNEQFF
TRBD2 | TRBJ2-5 | NA | TRBV5-1 | TGCGCCAGCAGCGGAAGGGAGGGGATTGAGACCCAGTACTTC | CASSGREGIETQYF
TRBD1 | TRBJ1-5 | NA | TRBV27 | TGTGCCAGCAGCCGACTGGGACAGGGGAGAGGCAATCAGCCCCAGCATTTT | CASSRLGQGRGNQPQHF
TRBD1 | TRBJ1-2 | NA | TRBV12-3/TRBV12-4 | TGTGCCAGCAGTCGCAGGGGGCGCGTCGGCTACACCTTC | CASSRRGRVGYTF
TRBD2 | TRBJ2-7 | NA | TRBV7-2 | TGTGCCAGCAGCTTGGGAGGGATCTACGAGCAGTACTTC | CASSLGGIYEQYF
NA | TRBJ2-7 | NA | TRBV28 | TGTGCCAGCAGTTTAACAGGGAACTACGAGCAGTACTTC | CASSLTGNYEQYF
TRBD2 | TRBJ2-7 | NA | TRBV11-2 | TGTGCCAGCAGCTTTAAGCGGGAGATTTTATACGAGCAGTACTTC | CASSFKREILYEQYF
NA | TRBJ2-7 | NA | TRBV6-4 | TGTGCCAGCAGTCCTACGGGACTCTCCCACGAGCAGTACTTC | CASSPTGLSHEQYF
NA | TRBJ2-1 | NA | TRBV10-3 | TGTGCCATCAGAGAAGGACCAGCGCGGGACAATGAGCAGTTCTTC | CAIREGPARDNEQFF
TRBD1 | TRBJ1-5 | NA | TRBV28 | TGTGCCAGCAGTCTGGGGGACAGGGTATATCAGCCCCAGCATTTT | CASSLGDRVYQPQHF
TRBD2 | TRBJ2-4 | NA | TRBV15 | TGTGCCACCAGCGATGGCGGGAGCCCGGCCAAAAACATTCAGTACTTC | CATSDGGSPAKNIQYF
TRBD1 | TRBJ2-6 | NA | TRBV4-1 | TGCGCCAGCAGCCAGGGACAGGGAGTCTCTGGGGCCAACGTCCTGACTTTC | CASSQGQGVSGANVLTF
NA | TRBJ2-6 | NA | TRBV28 | TGTGCCAGCAGAACAGGGGGGGACGTCCTGACTTTC | CASRTGGDVLTF
TRBD1 | TRBJ1-1 | NA | TRBV7-2 | TGTGCCAGCAGCCCTTTCGACAGGGGAGAAGCTTTCTTT | CASSPFDRGEAFF
NA | TRBJ1-4 | NA | TRBV29-1 | TGCAGCGTCAGTCAGGGTACCATATCAAATGAAAAACTGTTTTTT | CSVSQGTISNEKLFF
TRBD2 | TRBJ2-7 | NA | TRBV7-2 | TGTGCCAGCAGCTCACTTGGCGGGAGTATATACGAGCAGTACTTC | CASSSLGGSIYEQYF
NA | TRBJ1-1 | NA | TRBV4-2 | TGTGCCAGCAGCCAAGAGGCACAGCTTAACACTGAAGCTTTCTTT | CASSQEAQLNTEAFF
TRBD2 | TRBJ2-1 | NA | TRBV30 | TGTGCCTGGAGTGTACTTGTGGGGAGGGGTGAGCAGTTCTTC | CAWSVLVGRGEQFF
TRBD2 | TRBJ2-3 | NA | TRBV14 | TGTGCCAGCAGCCAGGGACTAGCGGGAGGTTCTTTCACAGATACGCAGTATTTT | CASSQGLAGGSFTDTQYF
NA | TRBJ2-1 | NA | TRBV19 | TGTGCCAGTTCCAGGGTCTCTTGGTCCTACAATGAGCAGTTCTTC | CASSRVSWSYNEQFF
TRBD1 | TRBJ1-1 | NA | TRBV4-1 | TGCGCCAGCAGCCAGGCCGACGGACAGGGGGGAACTGAAGCTTTCTTT | CASSQADGQGGTEAFF
NA | TRBJ2-3 | NA | TRBV7-9 | TGTGCCAGCAGCTCCTTGAGGAGCGGCCGCACAGATACGCAGTATTTT | CASSSLRSGRTDTQYF
NA | TRBJ2-7 | NA | TRBV18 | TGTGCCAGCTCACCGCTAGAAACAGGGACCCACGAGCAGTACTTC | CASSPLETGTHEQYF
NA | TRBJ2-2 | NA | TRBV5-8 | TGTGCCAGCAGCTTGGGACTGGTGAACACCGGGGAGCTGTTTTTT | CASSLGLVNTGELFF
TRBD2 | TRBJ2-7 | NA | TRBV3-1/TRBV3-2 | TGTGCCAGCAGCCAAGCGGGAGGAGACTACGAGCAGTACTTC | CASSQAGGDYEQYF
NA | TRBJ2-7 | NA | TRBV11-2 | TGTGCCAGCAGCTCCCGGGCGGGGCTCGACTACGAGCAGTACTTC | CASSSRAGLDYEQYF
TRBD2 | TRBJ2-1 | NA | TRBV5-1 | TGCGCCAGCAGCGGGGGGACTAGCTTAGTGAATGAGCAGTTCTTC | CASSGGTSLVNEQFF
TRBD2 | TRBJ2-1 | NA | TRBV11-3 | TGTGCCAGCAGCTTACTGCCTAGCGGGAATGCTAATGAGCAGTTCTTC | CASSLLPSGNANEQFF
NA | TRBJ1-1 | NA | TRBV2 | TGTGCCAGCAGTGTGGGCCGAAGCACTGAAGCTTTCTTT | CASSVGRSTEAFF
NA | TRBJ1-6 | NA | TRBV3-1/TRBV3-2 | TGTGCCAGCAGCCTGGAGGCGGTCTCTTCACCCCTCCACTTT | CASSLEAVSSPLHF
TRBD2 | TRBJ2-2 | NA | TRBV11-2 | TGTGCCAGCAGCTTAGATTTGGTTCCGACTAGCGGGGACACCGGGGAGCTGTTTTTT | CASSLDLVPTSGDTGELFF
NA | TRBJ2-3 | once | TRBV7-2 | TGTGCCACCTCAAGCGGGCATAGCACAGATACGCAGTATTTT | CATSSGHSTDTQYF
TRBD2 | TRBJ2-7 | NA | TRBV27 | TGTGCCAGCAGTTTTTCGAGGACTAGCGCCTCCTACGAGCAGTACTTC | CASSFSRTSASYEQYF
NA | TRBJ1-2 | NA | TRBV9 | TGTGCCAGCAGCCCCCAGGGGAACTATGGCTACACCTTC | CASSPQGNYGYTF
NA | TRBJ2-2 | NA | TRBV2 | TGTGCCAGCAGTGAGTACGGGAACACCGGGGAGCTGTTTTTT | CASSEYGNTGELFF
TRBD2 | TRBJ2-7 | NA | TRBV6-2/TRBV6-3 | TGTGCCAGCAGTTACTCAACTAGCGGGAGCTACGAGCAGTACTTC | CASSYSTSGSYEQYF
NA | TRBJ2-7 | NA | TRBV12-3/TRBV12-4 | TGTGCCAGCTCAATCGGTCCTTACGAGCAGTACTTC | CASSIGPYEQYF
TRBD1 | TRBJ1-1 | NA | TRBV25-1 | TGTGCCAGCAGTGAGTCCCCCCGGGACAGGGTTTCCACTGAAGCTTTCTTT | CASSESPRDRVSTEAFF
NA | TRBJ2-1 | NA | TRBV7-6 | TGTGCCAGCAGCTTAGCCCCAGGGGCCTTCAATGAGCAGTTCTTC | CASSLAPGAFNEQFF
NA | TRBJ1-3 | NA | TRBV28 | TGTGCCAGCAGTTTCGGACTTAACTCTGGAAACACCATATATTTT | CASSFGLNSGNTIYF
NA | TRBJ2-7 | NA | TRBV6-6 | TGTGCCAGCGGTCGCCTCTACGAGCAGTACTTC | CASGRLYEQYF
NA | TRBJ2-1 | NA | TRBV7-9 | TGTGCCAGCAGCTTAGCGGCGGGGAGGAATAATGAGCAGTTCTTC | CASSLAAGRNNEQFF
TRBD1 | TRBJ1-2 | once | TRBV6-5 | TGTGCCAGCAGCGGACAGGGGGCGGGTGGCTACACCTTC | CASSGQGAGGYTF
NA | TRBJ1-3 | NA | TRBV6-5 | TGTGCCTCGCCAGGTGGAAACACCATATATTTT | CASPGGNTIYF
TRBD2 | TRBJ2-2 | few | TRBV4-1 | TGCGCCAGCAGCCATAGAACAGCGGGAGAAGGGTACACCGGGGAGCTGTTTTTT | CASSHRTAGEGYTGELFF
TRBD1 | TRBJ2-1 | NA | TRBV23-1 | TGCGCCAGCAGTCAAACCCCGGGACAGGATAACAATGAGCAGTTCTTC | CASSQTPGQDNNEQFF
NA | TRBJ2-3 | NA | TRBV28 | TGTGCCAGCAGTTGGACTAGCACAGATACGCAGTATTTT | CASSWTSTDTQYF